Shown below are 18 T cell receptor beta chains from a single sample sequenced in a study of cytomegalovirus exposure and HLA in healthy donors. Amplification used 60 Vbeta primers and 13 Jbeta primers. Clones were sequenced by immunoSEQ multiplex PCR, and TCRdb holds only the in-frame ones, with some missing. This sample carries tens of thousands of clones, with around 7.4% going to the ten biggest clones. Material for sequencing was PBMCs. The receptors were sampled from a male donor in good health and CMV-seronegative.

The V gene is TRBV6-1, the J gene TRBJ1-5; D is unclear. The germline CDR1 and CDR2 sequences are MNHNS and SASEGT. CDR3 length: 15 amino acids. V was clipped by 0 bases and J by 6 bases, with 12 bases between them. CDR3 protein: CASSEAAGGAQPQHF. The CDR3 DNA sequence: TGTGCCAGCAGTGAAGCGGCTGGAGGAGCTCAGCCCCAGCATTTT.

The CDR3 loop is CASSQGLAGTQYF. CDR3 DNA: TGTGCCAGCAGCCAAGGACTAGCGGGGACCCAGTACTTC. The chain employs TRBV14 and TRBJ2-5; TRBD2 matches at 10 bases. Per the germline V gene, CDR1 is SGHDN and CDR2 is FVKESK. Trimming removed 1 base from V and 7 bases from J; junction bases left unmatched: 0. The CDR3 covers 13 residues.

This sequence joins TRBV11-2 and TRBJ2-7; 11 nucleotides match TRBD1. From germline, CDR1 is SGHAT and CDR2 FQNNGV. The CDR3 runs 15 residues. The V segment lost 1 base and the J segment 2 bases; nucleotides outside the gene matches: 1. The chain's CDR3 is CASSLAGQGAYEQYF. CDR3 bases: TGTGCCAGCAGCTTAGCGGGACAGGGGGCCTACGAGCAGTACTTC.

The J gene is TRBJ2-3, the V gene TRBV6-1, with 11 bases fitting TRBD2. The germline V gene has CDR1 MNHNS and CDR2 SASEGT. The ends lost 2 bases at V and 5 bases at J; junction bases unmatched: 3. CDR3 length: 15 residues. The CDR3 protein is CASSENSGRVDTQYF. CDR3 coding DNA: TGTGCCAGCAGTGAAAATAGCGGGAGGGTAGATACGCAGTATTTT.

V gene TRBV6-5 combines with J gene TRBJ1-6; 10 nucleotides align to TRBD1. This CDR3 contains 15 residues. V lost 7 bases to trimming and J lost 6 bases; unmatched junction nucleotides: 6. Germline V lookup: CDR1 MNHEY, CDR2 SVGAGI. The CDR3 DNA reads TGTGCCAGCACCGGACAGGGGGGCTTTAATTCACCCCTCCACTTT. This codes for CASTGQGGFNSPLHF.

The V and J genes are TRBV5-8 and TRBJ2-3; TRBD1 might be the D (5 bases). This CDR3 comprises 14 residues. Germline V CDR1 and CDR2: SGHTS, YDEGEE. Trimming took 2 bases from V and 4 from J, leaving 11 bases between them. The CDR3 spells CASSLRGGSDTQYF. DNA of the CDR3: TGTGCCAGCAGCTTAAGGGGTGGTTCAGATACGCAGTATTTT.

J is TRBJ1-6 and V is TRBV19; 9 bases map to TRBD1. V was clipped by 5 bases and J by 5 bases; unmatched bases: 10. The germline CDR1 and CDR2 sequences are LNHDA and SQIVND (reference sequence). The CDR3 is 17 amino acids. CDR3 residues: CASSFRQGGGNNSPLHF. As DNA, the CDR3 is TGTGCCAGTAGTTTCCGACAGGGGGGCGGAAATAATTCACCCCTCCACTTT.

This rearrangement joins TRBV19 to TRBJ2-1, with TRBD2 identical over 9 bases. Losses at the gene ends were 0 bases for V and 9 bases for J; bases not matched to a gene: 6. The length of the CDR3 is 15 residues. Germline V gene sequence: CDR1 LNHDA, CDR2 SQIVND (reference sequence). The CDR3 sequence is CASSIEVSGSVEQFF. The CDR3 coding sequence is TGTGCCAGTAGTATAGAGGTTAGCGGGAGCGTTGAGCAGTTCTTC.

The CDR3 nucleotides are TGCGCCAGCAGCCAAGTTGAGAGTCGGACGCAGTATTTT. Protein sequence: CASSQVESRTQYF. This rearrangement joins TRBV4-3 to TRBJ2-3; D is undetermined. V shed 1 base and J shed 9 bases, with 11 bases lying between them. Looked up from germline, CDR1 is LGHNA and CDR2 is YSLEER. The CDR3 has 13 residues.

The chain recombines TRBV15 with TRBJ2-7; the D gene is possibly TRBD2 (6 bases). The V and J ends lost 0 bases and 3 bases respectively, with 9 bases between them. Germline loops: CDR1 LNHNV, CDR2 YYDKDF (reference sequence). The length of the CDR3 is 14 residues. CDR3 loop: CATSRDRRGYEQYF. The CDR3 DNA is TGTGCCACCAGCAGAGATAGGCGGGGCTACGAGCAGTACTTC.

This chain uses TRBV5-1 with TRBJ2-3; D remains unclear. V lost 0 bases and J lost 1, with 6 bases in between. CDR1 is SGHRS, CDR2 YFSETQ, per germline. The CDR3 extends over 14 amino acids. The DNA for the CDR3 is TGCGCCAGCAGCTTGGCCGGTCGCACAGATACGCAGTATTTT. This encodes CASSLAGRTDTQYF.

In DNA form, the CDR3 reads TGTGCCAGCAGTGACGGGAGATCCACAGATACGCAGTATTTT. Its translation: CASSDGRSTDTQYF. The rearrangement joins TRBV6-4 to TRBJ2-3, with a weak D call TRBD2 (5 bases). Germline values: CDR1 MRHNA, CDR2 SNTAGT. The CDR3 runs 14 residues. V lost 2 bases and J lost 2, with 8 bases in between.

This chain uses TRBV7-9 with TRBJ2-5, with a weak D call TRBD1 (6 bases). The CDR3 runs 14 residues. CDR1 is SEHNR, CDR2 FQNEAQ, per germline (reference sequence). V was trimmed by 4 bases and J by 9 bases, leaving 18 bases between them. CDR3 DNA sequence: TGTGCCAGCAGCTCCAACGACAGGTTTGATTCCCAGTACTTC. Its translation is CASSSNDRFDSQYF.

The chain recombines TRBV5-6 with TRBJ2-7, with 7 positions matching TRBD1. Germline assignment: CDR1 SGHDT and CDR2 YYEEEE. Trimming took 1 base from V and 4 from J; bases not matched to a gene: 2. The CDR3 runs 13 residues. The DNA for the CDR3 is TGTGCCAGCAGCTTGACAGGGGCGTACGAGCAGTACTTC. Its translation is CASSLTGAYEQYF.

The chain has TRBV5-4 and TRBJ2-2; 7 nucleotides line up with TRBD2. J was trimmed by 2 bases and V by 7 bases; bases with no gene match: 8. This CDR3 spans 15 amino acids. Per germline, CDR1 SGHNT and CDR2 YYREEE (reference sequence). The CDR3, as DNA: TGTGCCAGCGGACCACTAGCGCTCAACACCGGGGAGCTGTTTTTT. Translated: CASGPLALNTGELFF.

The chain carries TRBV30 and TRBJ1-1; 8 bases match TRBD1. Unmatched junction bases numbered 6, after V lost 5 bases and J lost 4 bases. Germline V gives CDR1 GTSNPN, CDR2 SVGIG (reference sequence). CDR3 length equals 13 residues. The CDR3 region has the DNA TGTGCCTGGGGTCCAGGGGGCTTCACTGAAGCTTTCTTT. As protein: CAWGPGGFTEAFF.

The V call is TRBV19, the J call TRBJ2-5; D remains unclear. The CDR3 sequence is 12 residues long. The V gene lost 3 bases and the J gene lost 1 base, with 3 bases spanning the gap. Germline V lookup: CDR1 LNHDA, CDR2 SQIVND (reference sequence). CDR3 DNA: TGTGCCAGTAGTATCGGCCAAGAGACCCAGTACTTC. Protein: CASSIGQETQYF. The full variable domain, its missing parts supplied by reference TRBV19 and TRBJ2-5, is DGGITQSPKYLFRKEGQNVTLSCEQNLNHDAMYWYRQDPGQGLRLIYYSQIVNDFQKGDIAEGYSVSREKKESFPLTVTSAQKNPTAFYLCASSIGQETQYFGPGTRLLVL.

The genes are TRBV4-2 and TRBJ1-1, with D maybe TRBD1 (5 bases). Germline V gene data show CDR1 as LGHNA and CDR2 as YNFKEQ. Trimming shortened V by 0 bases and J by 9 bases, and 14 bases separated the two germline ends. CDR3 length: 14 amino acids. DNA for the CDR3: TGTGCCAGCAGCCAAGAATGGCAGGGCGACCAAGCTTTCTTT. It yields the protein CASSQEWQGDQAFF.